This TCR beta chain derives from a study of blood T cell repertoires in COVID-19. Study-wide background: Acute-phase and convalescent COVID-19 samples originated in the United States, Italy and Spain. Nucleic acid was either cDNA or gDNA, and it came from T cells, B-cell-depleted T cells, or PBMCs.

CDR3 length: 13 amino acids. Germline values: CDR1 SQVTM, CDR2 ANQGSEA. V shed 4 bases and J shed 0 bases, with 7 bases lying between them. Authors' data handling: Amplifying reference gene primers gave estimates of nucleated cell counts. The table came from immunoSEQ multiplex PCR; TCRdb's copy has only in-frame clones and leaves some out. D and trimming were read from the DNA, whereas the V and J calls and clone size are those reported in that table. The sample contains 200,000 to 300,000 clones, around four fifths of which appear only once. V gene TRBV29-1 combines with J gene TRBJ1-5; no reliable D call. This TCR was sampled from a man aged 55 to 69 with acute or convalescent COVID-19. Sequencing input: peripheral blood. CDR3: CSVGANSNQPQHF. DNA of the CDR3: TGCAGCGTTGGAGCAAATAGCAATCAGCCCCAGCATTTT.